This T cell receptor beta chain originates from a study of immune cell composition in non-small cell lung cancer. Study-wide background: Most cases were lung adenocarcinoma or squamous cell carcinoma.

This clone occurred once. Its antigen is as yet unknown. The CDR3 runs 16 residues. V lost 3 bases and J 3 bases, leaving 18 bases between the germline ends. Germline CDR1 and CDR2: SEHNR and FQNEAQ (reference sequence). The protocol was immunoSEQ multiplex PCR, while the TCRdb copy is restricted to in-frame clones and leaves out a portion. Of 5,000 or so clones in the sample, 72% were seen once. Notes on the study in general: Dominant in vivo tumour-associated clones were not shown to share tumour-reactive sequences.

Normal lung sampling was at least 3 cm from the tumour, as distant as possible. The clonotype originates from a human donor with non-small cell lung cancer. Sequenced sample: non-adjacent lung tissue. The chain combines TRBV7-9 with TRBJ2-7; D might be TRBD1 (6 bases). CDR3 region: CASSFDRGQMFYEQYF. The CDR3, as DNA: TGTGCCAGCAGCTTCGACCGAGGACAGATGTTCTACGAGCAGTACTTC.